This TCR beta chain was sequenced in a study of CD8+ T cells in alopecia areata. Treatment indicated: oral pan-JAK inhibitor, 5-10 mg twice daily. As the sequencing template, cDNA was produced by extracting RNA and reverse transcribing it. The data were produced by immunoSEQ multiplex PCR, yet TCRdb's version contains in-frame clones alone and is incomplete. The top ten hold 15% to 20% of the sample, which has fewer than 100,000 clones, just over 70% seen once. Germline-derived CDR1 and CDR2 are SQVTM and ANQGSEA. The CDR3 loop spans 15 amino acids. V lost 0 bases, J lost 8 bases, and 19 bases lay in between. This clone was found a few times.

The TCR comes from a human donor with alopecia areata. The source was CD8+ T cells sorted from blood, collected at week 44, from a patient treated with tofacitinib. The chain carries TRBV29-1 and TRBJ1-2; a possible D gene is TRBD1 (5 bases). As DNA, the CDR3 is TGCAGCGTTGAAGAAGCCCAGGGATTTAGGTCGGGCTACACCTTC. This gives the protein CSVEEAQGFRSGYTF.